The rows below give T cell receptor beta chains drawn from one sample of a study of spatial heterogeneity in lung cancer. MiXCR, run by TCRdb on the 5' RACE reads, gives a single entry per CDR3 protein. The repertoire holds almost 7,500 distinct CDR3 sequences, with roughly a tenth as singletons. The sample in question was lung tumor tissue, obtained at surgery. Receptor source: a female donor with early-stage non-small cell lung cancer. CDR3s include the opening cysteine and the closing phenylalanine or tryptophan. A D gene is named only where the DNA matches it firmly. Expanded clones get a size class; other rows say once, few or many, or leave the size out.

V gene: TRBV6-6; clone size: NA; CDR3 length: 14; J gene: TRBJ2-5; D gene: TRBD1; CDR3 protein: CASSPTGGQETQYF; CDR3 DNA: TGTGCCAGCAGCCCCACAGGGGGCCAAGAGACCCAGTACTTC
V gene: TRBV7-8; clone size: NA; CDR3 length: 15; J gene: TRBJ2-7; D gene: NA; CDR3 protein: CASSLTLRNSYEQYF; CDR3 DNA: TGTGCCAGCAGCTTAACGTTACGCAACTCCTACGAGCAGTACTTC
V gene: TRBV28; clone size: few; CDR3 length: 15; J gene: TRBJ1-3; D gene: NA; CDR3 protein: CASSLWRGSGNTIYF; CDR3 DNA: TGTGCCAGCAGTTTATGGAGGGGGTCTGGAAACACCATATATTTT
V gene: TRBV11-3; clone size: NA; CDR3 length: 14; J gene: TRBJ1-2; D gene: NA; CDR3 protein: CASSRGEISFRYTF; CDR3 DNA: TGTGCCAGCAGCCGAGGGGAGATTTCATTTCGCTACACCTTC
V gene: TRBV15; clone size: NA; CDR3 length: 13; J gene: TRBJ1-1; D gene: NA; CDR3 protein: CATGKQMNTEAFF; CDR3 DNA: TGTGCCACGGGGAAACAGATGAACACTGAAGCTTTCTTT
V gene: TRBV28; clone size: large; CDR3 length: 15; J gene: TRBJ1-1; D gene: NA; CDR3 protein: CASSPLGSGETEAFF; CDR3 DNA: TGTGCCAGCAGTCCCTTAGGTTCGGGTGAAACTGAAGCTTTCTTT
V gene: TRBV10-3; clone size: few; CDR3 length: 16; J gene: TRBJ2-2; D gene: NA; CDR3 protein: CAISDLGPANTGELFF; CDR3 DNA: TGTGCCATCAGTGACTTGGGACCCGCGAACACCGGGGAGCTGTTTTTT
V gene: TRBV10-3; clone size: few; CDR3 length: 18; J gene: TRBJ2-1; D gene: TRBD2; CDR3 protein: CAISESTRERGGKNEQFF; CDR3 DNA: TGTGCCATCAGTGAGTCGACTCGGGAGCGGGGGGGAAAAAATGAGCAGTTCTTC
V gene: TRBV4-3; clone size: NA; CDR3 length: 18; J gene: TRBJ2-4; D gene: NA; CDR3 protein: CASSQEKGEGIAKNIQYF; CDR3 DNA: TGCGCCAGCAGCCAAGAGAAGGGGGAGGGGATAGCCAAAAACATTCAGTACTTC
V gene: TRBV6-6; clone size: few; CDR3 length: 16; J gene: TRBJ2-1; D gene: TRBD2; CDR3 protein: CASKLAGGLSYNEQFF; CDR3 DNA: TGTGCCAGCAAGCTAGCGGGGGGGCTCTCCTACAATGAGCAGTTCTTC
V gene: TRBV5-5; clone size: medium-sized; CDR3 length: 12; J gene: TRBJ2-7; D gene: NA; CDR3 protein: CASSTESYEQYF; CDR3 DNA: TGTGCCAGCAGTACTGAGTCCTACGAGCAGTACTTC
V gene: TRBV28; clone size: medium-sized; CDR3 length: 15; J gene: TRBJ2-7; D gene: TRBD1; CDR3 protein: CASSLTGTGVYEQYF; CDR3 DNA: TGTGCCAGCAGTTTAACCGGGACAGGGGTTTACGAGCAGTACTTC
V gene: TRBV5-1; clone size: few; CDR3 length: 17; J gene: TRBJ1-3; D gene: TRBD1; CDR3 protein: CASSLGPTGGTGNTIYF; CDR3 DNA: TGCGCCAGCAGCTTGGGACCGACAGGGGGGACTGGAAACACCATATATTTT
V gene: TRBV11-2; clone size: many; CDR3 length: 15; J gene: TRBJ1-1; D gene: NA; CDR3 protein: CASSLNNIPGTEAFF; CDR3 DNA: TGTGCCAGCAGCCTCAACAATATTCCCGGGACTGAAGCTTTCTTT
V gene: TRBV10-3; clone size: few; CDR3 length: 14; J gene: TRBJ1-6; D gene: NA; CDR3 protein: CATREGLNNSPLHF; CDR3 DNA: TGTGCCACCCGAGAAGGGCTGAATAATTCACCCCTCCACTTT
V gene: TRBV4-3; clone size: few; CDR3 length: 16; J gene: TRBJ2-1; D gene: NA; CDR3 protein: CASSQMRASSYNEQFF; CDR3 DNA: TGCGCCAGCAGCCAAATGCGGGCCAGCTCCTACAATGAGCAGTTCTTC
V gene: TRBV20-1; clone size: medium-sized; CDR3 length: 14; J gene: TRBJ2-3; D gene: NA; CDR3 protein: CSAPGPSAGDTQYF; CDR3 DNA: TGCAGTGCTCCCGGGCCCTCAGCCGGAGATACGCAGTATTTT
V gene: TRBV28; clone size: medium-sized; CDR3 length: 14; J gene: TRBJ2-7; D gene: TRBD1; CDR3 protein: CASRGQGGSYEQYF; CDR3 DNA: TGTGCCAGCAGAGGACAGGGGGGGTCCTACGAGCAGTACTTC
V gene: TRBV7-6; clone size: NA; CDR3 length: 17; J gene: TRBJ2-6; D gene: NA; CDR3 protein: CASSLAVPGAGANVLTF; CDR3 DNA: TGTGCCAGCAGCTTAGCGGTCCCGGGGGCTGGGGCCAACGTCCTGACTTTC
V gene: TRBV20-1; clone size: NA; CDR3 length: 16; J gene: TRBJ2-7; D gene: NA; CDR3 protein: CSANSPLRPSSYEQYF; CDR3 DNA: TGCAGTGCTAATAGTCCCCTACGCCCAAGCTCCTACGAGCAGTACTTC
V gene: TRBV20-1; clone size: few; CDR3 length: 14; J gene: TRBJ1-5; D gene: NA; CDR3 protein: CSALVSGTGQPQHF; CDR3 DNA: TGCAGTGCCCTAGTTTCCGGAACGGGGCAGCCCCAGCATTTT
V gene: TRBV18; clone size: medium-sized; CDR3 length: 13; J gene: TRBJ2-5; D gene: TRBD1; CDR3 protein: CASSRDREETQYF; CDR3 DNA: TGTGCCAGCTCAAGGGACAGGGAAGAGACCCAGTACTTC
V gene: TRBV20-1; clone size: many; CDR3 length: 17; J gene: TRBJ2-7; D gene: TRBD2; CDR3 protein: CSARDRAGAGRSYEQYF; CDR3 DNA: TGCAGTGCTAGAGATAGGGCAGGAGCGGGGCGGTCCTACGAGCAGTACTTC
V gene: TRBV6-1; clone size: NA; CDR3 length: 14; J gene: TRBJ1-5; D gene: NA; CDR3 protein: CASTGRWGTQPQHF; CDR3 DNA: TGTGCCAGCACCGGACGTTGGGGAACTCAGCCCCAGCATTTT
V gene: TRBV7-9; clone size: few; CDR3 length: 13; J gene: TRBJ1-5; D gene: NA; CDR3 protein: CASSLDSNQPQHF; CDR3 DNA: TGTGCCAGCAGCTTAGATAGCAATCAGCCCCAGCATTTT
V gene: TRBV28; clone size: few; CDR3 length: 12; J gene: TRBJ1-1; D gene: NA; CDR3 protein: CASSLQGSEAFF; CDR3 DNA: TGTGCCAGCAGTTTACAAGGATCTGAAGCTTTCTTT
V gene: TRBV20-1; clone size: NA; CDR3 length: 15; J gene: TRBJ2-5; D gene: TRBD2; CDR3 protein: CSASVAGGMHETQYF; CDR3 DNA: TGCAGTGCTAGTGTCGCGGGGGGGATGCACGAGACCCAGTACTTC
V gene: TRBV12-3/TRBV12-4; clone size: NA; CDR3 length: 16; J gene: TRBJ2-3; D gene: TRBD2; CDR3 protein: CASSFRASGGASTQYF; CDR3 DNA: TGTGCCAGCAGTTTCAGGGCTAGCGGGGGGGCTTCTACGCAGTATTTT
V gene: TRBV28; clone size: few; CDR3 length: 14; J gene: TRBJ2-1; D gene: TRBD2; CDR3 protein: CASTRGGGNNEQFF; CDR3 DNA: TGTGCCAGCACTCGGGGGGGCGGCAACAATGAGCAGTTCTTC
V gene: TRBV28; clone size: medium-sized; CDR3 length: 14; J gene: TRBJ1-6; D gene: NA; CDR3 protein: CASSLGGSLGTLHF; CDR3 DNA: TGTGCCAGCAGTTTAGGGGGGAGCCTTGGGACCCTCCACTTT
V gene: TRBV2; clone size: few; CDR3 length: 14; J gene: TRBJ2-3; D gene: TRBD2; CDR3 protein: CASGTSVPTDTQYF; CDR3 DNA: TGTGCCAGCGGGACTAGCGTACCCACAGATACGCAGTATTTT
V gene: TRBV29-1; clone size: NA; CDR3 length: 12; J gene: TRBJ2-5; D gene: TRBD1; CDR3 protein: CSFKGGRETQYF; CDR3 DNA: TGCAGCTTTAAAGGGGGCAGAGAGACCCAGTACTTC
V gene: TRBV7-9; clone size: many; CDR3 length: 12; J gene: TRBJ2-7; D gene: NA; CDR3 protein: CASSLGSTEQYF; CDR3 DNA: TGTGCCAGCAGCCTCGGTTCCACGGAGCAGTACTTC
V gene: TRBV6-2/TRBV6-3; clone size: medium-sized; CDR3 length: 15; J gene: TRBJ2-7; D gene: TRBD1; CDR3 protein: CASSPDRDRPHEQYF; CDR3 DNA: TGTGCCAGCAGTCCGGACAGGGACCGTCCTCACGAGCAGTACTTC
V gene: TRBV20-1; clone size: medium-sized; CDR3 length: 14; J gene: TRBJ2-5; D gene: NA; CDR3 protein: CSAPRGLGQETQYF; CDR3 DNA: TGCAGTGCCCCCAGAGGGCTGGGACAAGAGACCCAGTACTTC
V gene: TRBV7-2; clone size: few; CDR3 length: 12; J gene: TRBJ2-7; D gene: NA; CDR3 protein: CASSPGGYEQYF; CDR3 DNA: TGTGCCAGCAGCCCGGGTGGTTACGAGCAGTACTTC
V gene: TRBV6-5; clone size: NA; CDR3 length: 15; J gene: TRBJ2-1; D gene: NA; CDR3 protein: CASRPRDGTYNEQFF; CDR3 DNA: TGTGCCAGCAGGCCCCGGGACGGGACATACAATGAGCAGTTCTTC
V gene: TRBV27; clone size: NA; CDR3 length: 13; J gene: TRBJ1-5; D gene: TRBD1; CDR3 protein: CASSFTGDQPQHF; CDR3 DNA: TGTGCCAGCAGTTTTACAGGGGACCAGCCCCAGCATTTT
V gene: TRBV28; clone size: many; CDR3 length: 14; J gene: TRBJ1-2; D gene: NA; CDR3 protein: CASSLSGSGYGYTF; CDR3 DNA: TGTGCCAGCAGTTTATCTGGCAGTGGCTATGGCTACACCTTC
V gene: TRBV10-2; clone size: NA; CDR3 length: 14; J gene: TRBJ1-5; D gene: TRBD1; CDR3 protein: CASRGQGGNQPQHF; CDR3 DNA: TGCGCCAGCAGGGGACAGGGGGGCAATCAGCCCCAGCATTTT
V gene: TRBV28; clone size: NA; CDR3 length: 14; J gene: TRBJ1-1; D gene: NA; CDR3 protein: CASSFGGGLTEAFF; CDR3 DNA: TGTGCCAGCAGTTTTGGAGGGGGGCTAACTGAAGCTTTCTTT
V gene: TRBV6-5; clone size: NA; CDR3 length: 13; J gene: TRBJ2-1; D gene: NA; CDR3 protein: CASSYGGPNEQFF; CDR3 DNA: TGTGCCAGCAGTTATGGGGGGCCCAATGAGCAGTTCTTC
V gene: TRBV7-2; clone size: few; CDR3 length: 15; J gene: TRBJ2-7; D gene: NA; CDR3 protein: CASSSEAGAGHEQYF; CDR3 DNA: TGTGCCAGCAGCTCCGAGGCAGGGGCTGGGCACGAGCAGTACTTC
V gene: TRBV5-1; clone size: NA; CDR3 length: 17; J gene: TRBJ2-3; D gene: TRBD1; CDR3 protein: CASSLVGTGRHTDTQYF; CDR3 DNA: TGCGCCAGCAGCTTGGTCGGGACAGGGAGACACACAGATACGCAGTATTTT
V gene: TRBV12-3/TRBV12-4; clone size: many; CDR3 length: 12; J gene: TRBJ1-3; D gene: NA; CDR3 protein: CASSPVGNTIYF; CDR3 DNA: TGTGCCAGCAGCCCCGTGGGGAACACCATATATTTT
V gene: TRBV6-5; clone size: few; CDR3 length: 14; J gene: TRBJ1-5; D gene: TRBD1; CDR3 protein: CASSRQGSGQPQHF; CDR3 DNA: TGTGCCAGCAGTAGACAGGGATCCGGTCAGCCCCAGCATTTT
V gene: TRBV28; clone size: many; CDR3 length: 13; J gene: TRBJ1-1; D gene: NA; CDR3 protein: CASSPDWNTEAFF; CDR3 DNA: TGTGCCAGCAGCCCTGATTGGAACACTGAAGCTTTCTTT
V gene: TRBV3-1; clone size: many; CDR3 length: 15; J gene: TRBJ1-2; D gene: TRBD1; CDR3 protein: CASSHRDRSNYGYTF; CDR3 DNA: TGTGCCAGCAGCCACCGGGACAGGTCTAACTATGGCTACACCTTC
V gene: TRBV4-3; clone size: NA; CDR3 length: 17; J gene: TRBJ2-2; D gene: TRBD2; CDR3 protein: CASSQDLAGGYTGELFF; CDR3 DNA: TGCGCCAGCAGCCAAGACCTAGCGGGGGGGTACACCGGGGAGCTGTTTTTT
V gene: TRBV9; clone size: few; CDR3 length: 14; J gene: TRBJ2-1; D gene: TRBD2; CDR3 protein: CASSPRLAVGEQFF; CDR3 DNA: TGTGCCAGCAGCCCCCGACTAGCGGTAGGTGAGCAGTTCTTC
V gene: TRBV11-2; clone size: few; CDR3 length: 16; J gene: TRBJ2-7; D gene: TRBD1; CDR3 protein: CASSEPPTGLSYEQYF; CDR3 DNA: TGTGCCAGCAGCGAACCCCCGACAGGGCTCTCCTACGAGCAGTACTTC